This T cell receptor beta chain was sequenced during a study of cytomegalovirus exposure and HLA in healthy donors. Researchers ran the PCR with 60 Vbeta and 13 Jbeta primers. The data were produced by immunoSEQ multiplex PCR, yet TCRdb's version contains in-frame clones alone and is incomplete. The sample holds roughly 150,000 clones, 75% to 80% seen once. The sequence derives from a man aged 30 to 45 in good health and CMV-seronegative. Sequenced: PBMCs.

The CDR3 loop reads CASSARDSGRAIEQFF. CDR3 DNA sequence: TGTGCCAGCAGTGCCCGAGATAGCGGGAGGGCCATTGAGCAGTTCTTC. This rearrangement joins TRBV6-1 to TRBJ2-1, with 11 bases matching TRBD2. The J segment lost 9 bases and the V segment lost 4 bases, leaving 11 bases of the junction unmatched. CDR1 and CDR2 from the germline V gene are MNHNS and SASEGT. There are 16 residues in the CDR3.